This TCR beta chain was sequenced for a study of blood T cell repertoires in COVID-19. Membership in each cohort depended on participant-reported clinical history. V lost 4 bases to trimming and J lost 0 bases; unmatched junction nucleotides: 14. Germline lookup yields CDR1 MDHEN and CDR2 SYDVKM. CDR3 length: 20 residues. The method was immunoSEQ multiplex PCR; TCRdb's version includes in-frame clones alone and lacks a portion of them. The table lists a few hundred thousand clones, 86% of them singletons. Input material: PBMCs or T cells enriched from blood (not recorded which). This TCR was recovered from a woman under 30 who had recovered from COVID-19. The J gene is TRBJ2-1, the V gene TRBV28; 11 nucleotides match TRBD2. CDR3 DNA: TGTGCCAGCAGTTCCTCCGTACTAGCGGGGGCCAGAAGCTCCTACAATGAGCAGTTCTTC. The encoded protein is CASSSSVLAGARSSYNEQFF.